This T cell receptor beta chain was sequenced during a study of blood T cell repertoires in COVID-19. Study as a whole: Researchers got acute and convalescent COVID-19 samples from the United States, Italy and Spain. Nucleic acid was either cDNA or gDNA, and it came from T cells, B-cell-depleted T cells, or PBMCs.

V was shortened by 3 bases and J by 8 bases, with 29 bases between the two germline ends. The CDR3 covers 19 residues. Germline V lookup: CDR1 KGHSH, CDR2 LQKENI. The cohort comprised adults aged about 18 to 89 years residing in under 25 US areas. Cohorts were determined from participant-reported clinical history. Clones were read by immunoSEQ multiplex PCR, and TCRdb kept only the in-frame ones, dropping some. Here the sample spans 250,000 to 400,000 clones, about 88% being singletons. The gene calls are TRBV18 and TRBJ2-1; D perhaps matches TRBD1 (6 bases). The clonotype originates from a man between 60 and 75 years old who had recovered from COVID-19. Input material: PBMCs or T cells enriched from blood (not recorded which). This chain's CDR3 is CASSPGTGWGLYPSDEQFF. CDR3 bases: TGTGCCAGCTCACCGGGCACGGGCTGGGGGCTATACCCCTCGGATGAGCAGTTCTTC.